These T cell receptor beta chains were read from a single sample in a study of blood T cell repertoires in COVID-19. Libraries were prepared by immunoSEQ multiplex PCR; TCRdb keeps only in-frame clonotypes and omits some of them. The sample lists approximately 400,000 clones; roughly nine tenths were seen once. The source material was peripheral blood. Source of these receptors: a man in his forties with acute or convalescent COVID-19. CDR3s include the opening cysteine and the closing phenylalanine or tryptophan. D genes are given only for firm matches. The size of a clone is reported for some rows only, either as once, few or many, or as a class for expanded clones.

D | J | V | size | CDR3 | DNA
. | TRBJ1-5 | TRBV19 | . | CASSPRDWTQHF | TGTGCCAGTAGTCCCCGGGATTGGACCCAGCATTTT
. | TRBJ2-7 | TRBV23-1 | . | CASSQRCRVALGEQYF | TGCGCCAGCAGTCAAAGATGCAGGGTGGCCTTGGGCGAGCAGTACTTC
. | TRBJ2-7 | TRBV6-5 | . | CASSRTGIYEQYF | TGTGCCAGCAGTCGGACTGGGATCTACGAGCAGTACTTC
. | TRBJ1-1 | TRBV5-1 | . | CASSFYRDGGTEAFF | TGCGCCAGCAGCTTCTACAGGGATGGTGGCACTGAAGCTTTCTTT
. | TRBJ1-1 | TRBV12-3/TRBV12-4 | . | CASSLASYTEAFF | TGTGCCAGCAGTTTAGCGTCGTACACTGAAGCTTTCTTT
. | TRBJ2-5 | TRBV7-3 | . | CASSLSGGQETQYF | TGTGCCAGCAGCCTAAGTGGGGGGCAAGAGACCCAGTACTTC
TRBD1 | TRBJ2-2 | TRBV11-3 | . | CASSLAGGYTGELFF | TGTGCCAGCAGCTTAGCAGGGGGTTACACCGGGGAGCTGTTTTTT
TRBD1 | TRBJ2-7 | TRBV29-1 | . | CSARFLMRQGTYEQYF | TGCAGCGCCCGCTTCCTGATGAGACAGGGCACCTACGAGCAGTACTTC
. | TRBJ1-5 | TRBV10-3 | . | CAIRDSLNQPQHF | TGTGCCATCAGGGACAGCTTGAATCAGCCCCAGCATTTT
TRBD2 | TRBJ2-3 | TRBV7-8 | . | CASSGPKRELLDTQYF | TGTGCCAGCAGCGGGCCCAAGCGGGAGCTTCTAGATACGCAGTATTTT
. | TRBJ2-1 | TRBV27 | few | CASSHQFAQGLQNEQFF | TGTGCCAGCAGTCACCAATTCGCCCAGGGGCTCCAAAATGAGCAGTTCTTC
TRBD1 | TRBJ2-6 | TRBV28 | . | CASRSPVGTEGYGANVLTF | TGTGCCAGCAGATCTCCAGTAGGGACAGAAGGATACGGGGCCAACGTCCTGACTTTC
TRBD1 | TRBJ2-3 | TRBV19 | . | CASSTDRAFTDTQYF | TGTGCCAGTAGTACGGACAGGGCCTTCACAGATACGCAGTATTTT